This TCR beta chain was documented in a study of CD8 T cells in Susac syndrome. Random hexamers were used to reverse transcribe the RNA input (about 0.5 to 1 ug). Multiplex immunoSEQ PCR targeted 54 Vbeta and 13 Jbeta TCR beta segments. TCRdb passed the immunoSEQ multiplex PCR reads through MiXCR, listing each CDR3 protein once. In the table there are 330,000 or so distinct CDR3 sequences, about 91% of which are singletons. Overall study findings and caveats: The TCR sequencing and HLA analysis in the study involved a relatively small number of individuals, as the study acknowledged.

Sequencing of TCR beta, carried out with a high-throughput approach, was applied to CD8+ and CD4+ T cells from the blood. Both CD4+ and CD8+ T cells were negatively isolated, and TEMRA cells underwent FACS enrichment. Germline V gene data show CDR1 as SEHNR and CDR2 as FQNEAQ (reference sequence). The CDR3 is made up of 16 amino acids. The germline V and J ends were trimmed by 4 bases and 6 bases, with 21 bases remaining between them. As to this clonotype: Antigen unknown.

The chain recombines TRBV7-9 with TRBJ2-5; D possibly uses TRBD1 or TRBD2 (6 bases each). Sequenced: CD8+ T cells from PBMCs. The source of this sequence is a human donor with multiple sclerosis. CDR3 sequence reads: CASSSWGAGTLKTQYF. In nucleotides, the CDR3 is TGTGCCAGCAGCTCCTGGGGGGCGGGAACGTTGAAGACCCAGTACTTC.